Sequencing of this T cell receptor beta chain was carried out in a study of T cell repertoires in cytomegalovirus infection. Study in general: A matching HLA type, together with CMV infection, was signaled by public TCR beta signatures.

In its sample, this clonotype was seen a few times. The target antigen is unknown. TCRdb re-derived calls from the reads in MiXCR, one entry per CDR3 protein. The sample carries fewer than 950,000 distinct CDR3 sequences, approximately 32% recorded once. Trimming took 5 bases from V and 5 from J; bases not matched to a gene: 4. The length of the CDR3 is 14 residues. Per the germline V gene, CDR1 is SEHNR and CDR2 is FQNEAQ (reference sequence). This TCR was recovered from a human donor in good health (CMV status not recorded). Some clones in this sample may be carry-over from other donors' samples. The starting material was cultured CD8+ T cells from PBMCs, obtained from culture after CMV antigen stimulation. This chain uses TRBV7-9 with TRBJ1-5; TRBD1 agrees at 9 bases. The CDR3 loop is CASSPTGGDQPQHF. Here the CDR3 DNA reads TGTGCCAGCAGCCCCACAGGGGGCGATCAGCCCCAGCATTTT.